These T cell receptor beta chains were read from a single sample in a study of T-cell reconstitution after alpha-beta-depleted transplantation in children. MiXCR was run by TCRdb on the PCR reads, yielding one entry per CDR3 protein. The top ten hold approximately 4.5% of the sample, which has 780,000 or so distinct CDR3 sequences, roughly 15% seen once. Here the sequenced sample was PBMCs, mostly from graft donor cells, taken 360 days after TCRalphabeta/CD19-depleted stem cell transplant. Receptor source: a male patient under 18 who had a stem cell transplant for acute lymphoblastic leukemia, so the T cells may come from the graft donor. The CDR3 runs from the conserved cysteine through the conserved F or W. Each record gives: J gene, clone size, CDR3 length, D gene, V gene, CDR3 DNA, CDR3 protein. A D gene is named only where the DNA matches it firmly. Expanded clones are given a class, and other clones once, few, many or no size at all.

TRBJ2-5 NA 15 TRBD2 TRBV12-3/TRBV12-4 TGTGCCAGCAGTCGCCCGGGACTAGCGAAAGAGACCCAGTACTTC CASSRPGLAKETQYF
TRBJ2-7 NA 13 NA TRBV4-1 TGCGCCAGCAGCCCAGTCCCTCCCTACGAGCAGTACTTC CASSPVPPYEQYF
TRBJ2-2 many 17 TRBD2 TRBV24-1 TGTGCCACCAGTGATCTAGAGACTAGCGGGAGAACCGGGGAGCTGTTTTTT CATSDLETSGRTGELFF
TRBJ2-1 NA 13 NA TRBV10-3 TGTGCCATCAGTGGGCACAGCTACAATGAGCAGTTCTTC CAISGHSYNEQFF
TRBJ2-3 NA 14 TRBD1 TRBV12-3/TRBV12-4 TGTGCCAGCAGCCGTCAGGGGGCAGGTGATACGCAGTATTTT CASSRQGAGDTQYF
TRBJ2-7 few 14 NA TRBV12-3/TRBV12-4 TGTGCCAGCAGGCGGGCAGGGAATACGGACGAGCAGTACTTC CASRRAGNTDEQYF
TRBJ2-7 many 15 TRBD2 TRBV12-3/TRBV12-4 TGTGCCAGCAGGTTAGGTAGCGGGAGAATCTACGAGCAGTACTTC CASRLGSGRIYEQYF
TRBJ2-3 NA 14 NA TRBV10-3 TGTGCCATCAGGGACGGATCTAGCACAGATACGCAGTATTTT CAIRDGSSTDTQYF
TRBJ2-7 few 14 NA TRBV11-1 TGTGCCAGCAGCCTCAGGCAGATAGCCTACGAGCAGTACTTC CASSLRQIAYEQYF
TRBJ2-5 NA 14 NA TRBV24-1 TGTGCCACCAGTGATTACCCCCACACGAAAACCCAGTACTTC CATSDYPHTKTQYF
TRBJ2-7 NA 14 NA TRBV20-1 TGCAGTGCTAAACTACTGGGGATCGGGTACGAGCAGTACTTC CSAKLLGIGYEQYF
TRBJ1-6 few 16 NA TRBV12-3/TRBV12-4 TGTGCCAGCAGCGGGTTGCTCGAATCTGAAGGGGCACCCCTCCACTTT CASSGLLESEGAPLHF
TRBJ2-2 few 15 TRBD1 TRBV7-3 TGTGCCAGCAGCCCGACAGGGGGCGGGACCGGGGAGCTGTTTTTT CASSPTGGGTGELFF
TRBJ2-7 few 15 TRBD2 TRBV20-1 TGCAGTGTGGAAGGCCGACTAGCGGAAAACTACGAGCAGTACTTC CSVEGRLAENYEQYF
TRBJ1-1 few 14 NA TRBV12-3/TRBV12-4 TGTGCCAGCAGTTTAAAGGCAGTTAACACTGAAGCTTTCTTT CASSLKAVNTEAFF
TRBJ2-2 many 19 TRBD2 TRBV9 TGTGCCAGCAGCGTAGTCGGGACTAGCGGTATCGGGGACACCGGGGAGCTGTTTTTT CASSVVGTSGIGDTGELFF
TRBJ2-5 few 16 TRBD2 TRBV27 TGTGCCAGCAGTTCGGGAGGGCCGATTCTCGGGGAGACCCAGTACTTC CASSSGGPILGETQYF
TRBJ2-2 many 14 NA TRBV29-1 TGCAGCGCTACACAGGAACAGGCTGGCGGGGAGCTGTTTTTT CSATQEQAGGELFF
TRBJ2-7 NA 16 NA TRBV15 TGTGCCACCAGCAGAGGGGGATTGGACAGCTCCTACGAGCAGTACTTC CATSRGGLDSSYEQYF
TRBJ2-1 NA 15 NA TRBV13 TGTGCCAGCAGCTTACTGGGAGCCCCCTACAATGAGCAGTTCTTC CASSLLGAPYNEQFF
TRBJ1-1 few 14 TRBD1 TRBV6-1 TGTGCCAGCAGCTCCCGGACAGGGAGCACTGAAGCTTTCTTT CASSSRTGSTEAFF
TRBJ2-1 NA 19 TRBD2 TRBV3-1 TGTGCCAGCAGCCAAGATAGAAGACTAGCGGGAGGCCCCTACAATGAGCAGTTCTTC CASSQDRRLAGGPYNEQFF
TRBJ2-1 NA 19 TRBD2 TRBV4-2 TGTGCCAGCAGCCAAGATTCTAAAGGGTCGGGGGGGGGATACAATGAGCAGTTCTTC CASSQDSKGSGGGYNEQFF
TRBJ1-3 NA 15 NA TRBV12-3/TRBV12-4 TGTGCCAGCAGTTTCGCAGGGTTATTTGGAAACACCATATATTTT CASSFAGLFGNTIYF
TRBJ2-7 many 12 NA TRBV29-1 TGCAGCTTGATGACATGGGACCACGAGCAGTACTTC CSLMTWDHEQYF
TRBJ2-1 once 16 NA TRBV24-1 TGTGCCACCAGTGATGATACAGGCTACCCCTACAATGAGCAGTTCTTC CATSDDTGYPYNEQFF
TRBJ1-1 NA 13 NA TRBV6-2/TRBV6-3 TGTGCCAGCAGGAGGACCCTGAGGACTGAAGCTTTCTTT CASRRTLRTEAFF
TRBJ2-7 NA 19 TRBD1 TRBV7-6 TGTGCCAGCAGCTTAGCAGGGGTCGGCAGGGGGTCTGGGACCTACGAGCAGTACTTC CASSLAGVGRGSGTYEQYF
TRBJ2-5 few 17 TRBD2 TRBV25-1 TGTGCCAGCGGGCTAGCGGGAGTACCTCGGGGCCAAGAGACCCAGTACTTC CASGLAGVPRGQETQYF
TRBJ2-2 few 17 TRBD2 TRBV20-1 TGCAGTGCTAGAGGGACTAGCGGGAGGAAGGACACCGGGGAGCTGTTTTTT CSARGTSGRKDTGELFF
TRBJ2-2 NA 13 NA TRBV20-1 TGCAGTGCTAGATGGACAGTCACCGGGGAGCTGTTTTTT CSARWTVTGELFF
TRBJ1-1 few 10 NA TRBV7-9 TGTGCCAGCAGCACCAATGAAGCTTTCTTT CASSTNEAFF
TRBJ2-5 NA 13 NA TRBV2 TGTGCCAGCAACCCATACTATGAAGAGACCCAGTACTTC CASNPYYEETQYF
TRBJ2-3 few 19 NA TRBV2 TGTGCCAGCAGTGAACAAGGGCAGGTTGTGAACCCGGGCACAGATACGCAGTATTTT CASSEQGQVVNPGTDTQYF
TRBJ2-5 few 15 TRBD2 TRBV5-1 TGCGCCAGCAGCTGGTCAACTAGCGGCCGAGAGACCCAGTACTTC CASSWSTSGRETQYF
TRBJ1-1 few 13 NA TRBV7-3 TGTGCCAGCAGCATACTTATGAACACTGAAGCTTTCTTT CASSILMNTEAFF
TRBJ2-7 NA 17 NA TRBV3-1 TGTGCCAGCAGCCAAGACCGCTACAGGGCGAGCTCCTACGAGCAGTACTTC CASSQDRYRASSYEQYF
TRBJ1-3 few 14 NA TRBV20-1 TGCAGTGCTAACCCCACAGGGCTTGGAAACACCATATATTTT CSANPTGLGNTIYF
TRBJ2-5 NA 15 NA TRBV18 TGTGCCAGCTCACCTACTCGAGGTTTGGCGGAGACCCAGTACTTC CASSPTRGLAETQYF
TRBJ2-7 few 15 TRBD1 TRBV24-1 TGTGCCACCAGTGGCCTGGGACAGGGGGGCTACGAGCAGTACTTC CATSGLGQGGYEQYF
TRBJ1-4 NA 15 NA TRBV12-3/TRBV12-4 TGTGCCAGCAGTTTTGGGTTGAGTGTGAATGAAAAACTGTTTTTT CASSFGLSVNEKLFF